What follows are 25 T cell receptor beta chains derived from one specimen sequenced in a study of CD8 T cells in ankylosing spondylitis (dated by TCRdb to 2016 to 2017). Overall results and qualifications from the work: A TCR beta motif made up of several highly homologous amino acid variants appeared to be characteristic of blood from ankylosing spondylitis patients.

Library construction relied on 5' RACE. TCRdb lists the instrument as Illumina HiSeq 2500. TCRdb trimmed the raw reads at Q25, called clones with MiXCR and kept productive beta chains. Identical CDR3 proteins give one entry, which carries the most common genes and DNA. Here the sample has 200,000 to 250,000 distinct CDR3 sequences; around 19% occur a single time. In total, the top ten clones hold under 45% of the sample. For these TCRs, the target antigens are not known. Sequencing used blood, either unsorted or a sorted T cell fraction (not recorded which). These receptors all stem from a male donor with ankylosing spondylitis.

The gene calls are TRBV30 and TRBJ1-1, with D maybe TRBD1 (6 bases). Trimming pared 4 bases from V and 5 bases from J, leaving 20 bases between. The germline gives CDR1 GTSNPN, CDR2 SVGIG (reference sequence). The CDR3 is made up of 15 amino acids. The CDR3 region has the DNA TGTGCCTGGACCCCTTCCCGGGGGCGAGAGACTGAAGCTTTCTTT. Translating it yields CAWTPSRGRETEAFF.

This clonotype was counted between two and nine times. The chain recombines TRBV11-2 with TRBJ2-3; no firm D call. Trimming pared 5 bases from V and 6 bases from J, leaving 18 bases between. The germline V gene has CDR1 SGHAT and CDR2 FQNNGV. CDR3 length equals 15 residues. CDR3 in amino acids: CASSISRGLEDTQYF. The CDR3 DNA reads TGTGCCAGCAGCATCAGTAGAGGTTTGGAGGATACGCAGTATTTT.

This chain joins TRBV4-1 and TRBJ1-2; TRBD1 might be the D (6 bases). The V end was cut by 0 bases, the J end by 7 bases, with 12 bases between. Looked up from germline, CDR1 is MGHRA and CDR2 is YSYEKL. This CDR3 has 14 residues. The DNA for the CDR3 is TGCGCCAGCAGCCAAGATAGGCAGGGGCTTGGCTACACCTTC. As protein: CASSQDRQGLGYTF.

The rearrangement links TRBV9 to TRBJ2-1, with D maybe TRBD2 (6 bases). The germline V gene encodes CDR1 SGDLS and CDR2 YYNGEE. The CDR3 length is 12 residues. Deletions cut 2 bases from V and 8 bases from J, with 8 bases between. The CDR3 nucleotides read TGTGCCAGCAGCGTGGAGGGCTATGAGCAGTTCTTC. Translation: CASSVEGYEQFF.

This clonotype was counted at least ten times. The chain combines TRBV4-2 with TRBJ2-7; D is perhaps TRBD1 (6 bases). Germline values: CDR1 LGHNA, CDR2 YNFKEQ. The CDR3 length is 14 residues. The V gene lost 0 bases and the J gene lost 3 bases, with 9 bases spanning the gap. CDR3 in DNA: TGTGCCAGCAGCCAAGAAACAGGGTTCTACGAGCAGTACTTC. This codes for CASSQETGFYEQYF.

Here the CDR3 DNA reads TGTGCCAGCAGCGCCTTTGGGGACAGACCTAATTCACCCCTCCACTTT. Translating gives CASSAFGDRPNSPLHF. The gene calls are TRBV9 and TRBJ1-6, with TRBD1 matching 7 bases. The CDR3 totals 16 residues. Germline-derived CDR1 and CDR2 are SGDLS and YYNGEE. The V and J ends lost 3 bases and 6 bases, in that order; junction bases with no gene match: 9.

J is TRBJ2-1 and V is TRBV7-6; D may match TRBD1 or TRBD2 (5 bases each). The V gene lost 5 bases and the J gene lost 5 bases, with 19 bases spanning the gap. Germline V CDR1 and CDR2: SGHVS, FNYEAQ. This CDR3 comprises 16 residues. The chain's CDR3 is CASSPPLVLGDNEQFF. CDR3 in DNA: TGTGCCAGCAGCCCCCCCCTGGTTTTGGGGGACAATGAGCAGTTCTTC.

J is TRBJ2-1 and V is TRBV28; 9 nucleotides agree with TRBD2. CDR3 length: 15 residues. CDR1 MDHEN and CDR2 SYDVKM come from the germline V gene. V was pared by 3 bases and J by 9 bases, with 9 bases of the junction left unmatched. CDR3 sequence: CASSFRSGRLVEQFF. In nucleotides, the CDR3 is TGTGCCAGCAGTTTTAGAAGCGGGAGGTTGGTTGAGCAGTTCTTC.

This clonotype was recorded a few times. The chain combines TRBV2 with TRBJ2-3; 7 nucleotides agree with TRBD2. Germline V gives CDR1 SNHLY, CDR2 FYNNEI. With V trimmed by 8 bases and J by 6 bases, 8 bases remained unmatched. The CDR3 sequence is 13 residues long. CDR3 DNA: TGTGCCAGCGGGGAGGGACTCGCCGATACGCAGTATTTT. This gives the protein CASGEGLADTQYF.

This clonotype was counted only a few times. CDR3 DNA: TGTGCCAGCAGGACCCGGACAGCACAGAGCACAGATACGCAGTATTTT. It specifies CASRTRTAQSTDTQYF. The rearrangement uses TRBV12-3 or TRBV12-4 and TRBJ2-3; possibly TRBD1 for D (6 bases). The CDR3 has 16 residues. Trimming pared 6 bases from V and 0 bases from J, leaving 16 bases between.

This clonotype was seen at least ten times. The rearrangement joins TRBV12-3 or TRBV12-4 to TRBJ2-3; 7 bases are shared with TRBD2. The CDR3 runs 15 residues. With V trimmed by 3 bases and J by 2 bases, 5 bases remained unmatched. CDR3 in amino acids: CASSFSGGNTDTQYF. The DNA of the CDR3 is TGTGCCAGCAGTTTTTCGGGGGGAAACACAGATACGCAGTATTTT.

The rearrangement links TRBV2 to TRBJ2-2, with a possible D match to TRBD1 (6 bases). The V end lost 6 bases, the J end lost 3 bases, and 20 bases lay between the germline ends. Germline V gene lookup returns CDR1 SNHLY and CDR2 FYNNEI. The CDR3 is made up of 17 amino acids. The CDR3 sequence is CASRLRHGGLDTGELFF. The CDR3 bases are TGTGCCAGCAGGTTGAGGCATGGGGGCCTGGACACCGGGGAGCTGTTTTTT.

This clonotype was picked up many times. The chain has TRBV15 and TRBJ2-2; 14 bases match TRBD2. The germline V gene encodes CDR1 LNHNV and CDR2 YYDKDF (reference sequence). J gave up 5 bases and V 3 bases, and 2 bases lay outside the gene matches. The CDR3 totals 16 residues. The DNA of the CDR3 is TGTGCCACCAGCAGCGGGACTAGCGGGGGAACCGGGGAGCTGTTTTTT. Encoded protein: CATSSGTSGGTGELFF.

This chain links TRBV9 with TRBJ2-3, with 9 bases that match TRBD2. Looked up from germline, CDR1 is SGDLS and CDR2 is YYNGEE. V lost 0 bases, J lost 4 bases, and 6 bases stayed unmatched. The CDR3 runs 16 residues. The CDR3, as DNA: TGTGCCAGCAGCGTAGTTGCTAGCGGGACCTCAGATACGCAGTATTTT. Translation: CASSVVASGTSDTQYF.

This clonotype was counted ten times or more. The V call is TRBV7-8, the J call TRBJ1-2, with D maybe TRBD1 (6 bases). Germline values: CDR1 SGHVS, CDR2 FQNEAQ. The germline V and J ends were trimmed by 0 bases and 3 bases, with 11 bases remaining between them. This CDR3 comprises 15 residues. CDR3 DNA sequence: TGTGCCAGCAGCTTAGCGTTGTCAGGGGACTATGGCTACACCTTC. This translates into CASSLALSGDYGYTF.

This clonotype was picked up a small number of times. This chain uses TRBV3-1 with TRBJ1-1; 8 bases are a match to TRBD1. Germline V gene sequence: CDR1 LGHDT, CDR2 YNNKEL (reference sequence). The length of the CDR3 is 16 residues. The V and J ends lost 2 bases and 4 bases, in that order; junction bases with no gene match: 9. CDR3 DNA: TGTGCCAGCAGCCAATTATTGGACAGGGCGAGCACTGAAGCTTTCTTT. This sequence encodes CASSQLLDRASTEAFF.

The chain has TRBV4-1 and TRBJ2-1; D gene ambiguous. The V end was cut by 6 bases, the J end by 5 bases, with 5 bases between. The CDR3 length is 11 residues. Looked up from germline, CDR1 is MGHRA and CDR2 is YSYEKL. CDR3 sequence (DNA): TGCGCCAGCAGGGATAACAATGAGCAGTTCTTC. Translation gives CASRDNNEQFF.

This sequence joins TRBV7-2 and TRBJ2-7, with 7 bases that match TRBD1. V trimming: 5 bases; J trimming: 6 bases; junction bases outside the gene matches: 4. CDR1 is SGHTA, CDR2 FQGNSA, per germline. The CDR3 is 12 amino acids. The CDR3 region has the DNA TGTGCCAGCAGCATGGACAGGCTCGAGCAGTACTTC. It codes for CASSMDRLEQYF. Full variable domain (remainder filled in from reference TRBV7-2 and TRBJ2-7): GAGVSQSPSNKVTEKGKDVELRCDPISGHTALYWYRQSLGQGLEFLIYFQGNSAPDKSGLPSDRFSAERTGGSVSTLTIQRTQQEDSAVYLCASSMDRLEQYFGPGTRLTVT.

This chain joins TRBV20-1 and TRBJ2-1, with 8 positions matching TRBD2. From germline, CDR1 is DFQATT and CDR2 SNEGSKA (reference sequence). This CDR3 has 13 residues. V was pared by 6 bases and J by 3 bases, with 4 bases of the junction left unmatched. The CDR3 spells CSAREEGYNEQFF. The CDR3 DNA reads TGCAGTGCGCGGGAGGAGGGCTACAATGAGCAGTTCTTC.

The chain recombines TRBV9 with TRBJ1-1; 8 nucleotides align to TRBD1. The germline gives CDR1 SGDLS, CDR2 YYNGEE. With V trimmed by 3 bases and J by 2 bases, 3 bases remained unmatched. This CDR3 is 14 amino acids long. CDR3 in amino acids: CASSEDRDNTEAFF. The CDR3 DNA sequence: TGTGCCAGCAGCGAGGACAGGGACAACACTGAAGCTTTCTTT.

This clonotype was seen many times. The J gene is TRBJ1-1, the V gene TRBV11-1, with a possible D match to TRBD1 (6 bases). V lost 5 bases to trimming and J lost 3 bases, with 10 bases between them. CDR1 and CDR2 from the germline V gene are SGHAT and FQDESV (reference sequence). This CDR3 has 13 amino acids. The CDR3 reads CASSPGEDTEAFF. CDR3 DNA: TGTGCCAGCAGCCCAGGGGAGGACACTGAAGCTTTCTTT.

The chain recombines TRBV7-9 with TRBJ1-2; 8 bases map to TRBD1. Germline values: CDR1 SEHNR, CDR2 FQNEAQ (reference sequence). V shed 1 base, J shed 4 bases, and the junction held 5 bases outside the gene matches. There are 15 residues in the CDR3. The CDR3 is CASSLGGQALYGYTF. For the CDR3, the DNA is TGTGCCAGCAGCTTAGGGGGACAGGCCCTCTATGGCTACACCTTC.

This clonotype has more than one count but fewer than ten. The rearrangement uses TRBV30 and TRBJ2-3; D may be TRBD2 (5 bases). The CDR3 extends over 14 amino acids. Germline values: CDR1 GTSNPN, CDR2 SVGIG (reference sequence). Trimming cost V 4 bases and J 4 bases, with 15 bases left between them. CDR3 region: CAWMVSARPDTQYF. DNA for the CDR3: TGTGCCTGGATGGTTAGCGCGAGGCCAGATACGCAGTATTTT.

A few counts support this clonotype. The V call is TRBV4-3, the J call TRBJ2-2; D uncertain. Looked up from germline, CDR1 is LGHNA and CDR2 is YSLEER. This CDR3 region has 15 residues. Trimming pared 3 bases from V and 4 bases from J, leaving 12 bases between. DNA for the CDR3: TGCGCCAGCAGCCACGCCCAGGTCCTCACCGGGGAGCTGTTTTTT. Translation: CASSHAQVLTGELFF.

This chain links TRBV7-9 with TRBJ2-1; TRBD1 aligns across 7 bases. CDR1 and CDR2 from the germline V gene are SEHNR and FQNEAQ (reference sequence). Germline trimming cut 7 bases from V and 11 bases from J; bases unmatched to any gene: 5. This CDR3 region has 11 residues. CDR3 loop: CASTPDRKQFF. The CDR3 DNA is TGTGCCAGCACCCCGGACAGGAAGCAGTTCTTC.